This is a list of T cell receptor beta chains from one sample in a study of T cell clusters in autoimmune cytopenias. After re-calling the multiplex PCR reads, TCRdb lists one entry per CDR3 protein, DNA absent. This repertoire includes approximately 11,000 distinct CDR3 sequences. The same data also contributed to another study, on T cell repertoires in aging, cancer and after chemotherapy.

Material: peripheral blood. These receptor sequences come from a human donor in good health. Each CDR3 is given with its conserved first and last residue. The size entry is marked missing in some rows and otherwise reads once, few, many or a size class.

clone size: medium-sized; J gene: TRBJ2-5; V gene: TRBV7-9; CDR3 length: 14; CDR3 protein: CASSVNRGFETQYF
clone size: .; J gene: TRBJ2-5; V gene: TRBV12-3/TRBV12-4; CDR3 length: 14; CDR3 protein: CASSFNRGRGTQYF
clone size: .; J gene: TRBJ2-7; V gene: TRBV27; CDR3 length: 17; CDR3 protein: CASSRSPPDRGPYEQYF
clone size: .; J gene: TRBJ2-2; V gene: TRBV5-1; CDR3 length: 15; CDR3 protein: CASSLGTGEAGELFF
clone size: medium-sized; J gene: TRBJ2-7; V gene: TRBV27; CDR3 length: 13; CDR3 protein: CASRGANSYEQYF
clone size: .; J gene: TRBJ2-1; V gene: TRBV5-5; CDR3 length: 18; CDR3 protein: CASSLAGLSGGAVNEQFF
clone size: .; J gene: TRBJ2-2; V gene: TRBV11-3; CDR3 length: 15; CDR3 protein: CASAPGHGNTGELFF
clone size: .; J gene: TRBJ2-3; V gene: TRBV20-1; CDR3 length: 15; CDR3 protein: CSARDELAGTDTQYF
clone size: .; J gene: TRBJ2-7; V gene: TRBV28; CDR3 length: 13; CDR3 protein: CASSFTGGYEQYF
clone size: .; J gene: TRBJ2-1; V gene: TRBV5-1; CDR3 length: 14; CDR3 protein: CASSLGGFYNEQFF
clone size: .; J gene: TRBJ2-2; V gene: TRBV5-1; CDR3 length: 16; CDR3 protein: CASSLDVTGGHRELFF
clone size: medium-sized; J gene: TRBJ2-3; V gene: TRBV6-2/TRBV6-3; CDR3 length: 13; CDR3 protein: CASSYSDTDTQYF
clone size: .; J gene: TRBJ2-7; V gene: TRBV6-2/TRBV6-3; CDR3 length: 13; CDR3 protein: CASSSGGSYEQYF
clone size: .; J gene: TRBJ2-7; V gene: TRBV5-1; CDR3 length: 17; CDR3 protein: CASSRRDRVGSGYEQYF
clone size: medium-sized; J gene: TRBJ2-7; V gene: TRBV7-9; CDR3 length: 16; CDR3 protein: CASSLEGTPRPYEQYF
clone size: .; J gene: TRBJ2-2; V gene: TRBV5-6; CDR3 length: 15; CDR3 protein: CASSLSVTPTGELFF
clone size: .; J gene: TRBJ2-5; V gene: TRBV6-2/TRBV6-3; CDR3 length: 13; CDR3 protein: CASSYGAEETQYF
clone size: .; J gene: TRBJ1-3; V gene: TRBV12-3/TRBV12-4; CDR3 length: 15; CDR3 protein: CASRRTGRSGNTIYF
clone size: .; J gene: TRBJ2-3; V gene: TRBV7-2; CDR3 length: 14; CDR3 protein: CASSVGEITDTQYF
clone size: medium-sized; J gene: TRBJ2-2; V gene: TRBV28; CDR3 length: 13; CDR3 protein: CASSPRTPRWLFF
clone size: .; J gene: TRBJ1-5; V gene: TRBV2; CDR3 length: 15; CDR3 protein: CASRRQGASNQPQHF
clone size: .; J gene: TRBJ2-5; V gene: TRBV28; CDR3 length: 12; CDR3 protein: CASAGSIETQYF
clone size: .; J gene: TRBJ2-3; V gene: TRBV20-1; CDR3 length: 17; CDR3 protein: CSASRASGGTGTDTQYF
clone size: .; J gene: TRBJ1-1; V gene: TRBV12-3/TRBV12-4; CDR3 length: 12; CDR3 protein: CASRPTGTEAFF
clone size: .; J gene: TRBJ2-7; V gene: TRBV5-1; CDR3 length: 14; CDR3 protein: CASSFLAGGTEQYF
clone size: .; J gene: TRBJ2-5; V gene: TRBV12-3/TRBV12-4; CDR3 length: 14; CDR3 protein: CASSLGGRGGTQYF
clone size: .; J gene: TRBJ1-6; V gene: TRBV30; CDR3 length: 14; CDR3 protein: CAWSVQGGNSPLHF
clone size: .; J gene: TRBJ2-2; V gene: TRBV18; CDR3 length: 15; CDR3 protein: CASAPRQGDTGELFF
clone size: .; J gene: TRBJ1-5; V gene: TRBV19; CDR3 length: 15; CDR3 protein: CASSEGAWSNQPQHF
clone size: medium-sized; J gene: TRBJ2-6; V gene: TRBV6-2/TRBV6-3; CDR3 length: 15; CDR3 protein: CASSYGDLEANVLTF
clone size: medium-sized; J gene: TRBJ2-2; V gene: TRBV6-5; CDR3 length: 17; CDR3 protein: CASSQPPTSGGFGELFF
clone size: medium-sized; J gene: TRBJ2-2; V gene: TRBV18; CDR3 length: 17; CDR3 protein: CASSLNRDRSNTGELFF
clone size: medium-sized; J gene: TRBJ2-7; V gene: TRBV20-1; CDR3 length: 12; CDR3 protein: CSARDRDYEQYF
clone size: .; J gene: TRBJ1-4; V gene: TRBV4-1; CDR3 length: 14; CDR3 protein: CASSPQASNEKLFF
clone size: .; J gene: TRBJ2-7; V gene: TRBV7-9; CDR3 length: 12; CDR3 protein: CASSLYYYEQYF
clone size: .; J gene: TRBJ1-1; V gene: TRBV27; CDR3 length: 13; CDR3 protein: CASSQQGNTEAFF